The entry below describes one TCR beta chain. What antigen it recognizes has not been identified. No quality values exist for individual bases; no much larger clone is one base distant. This specimen belongs to a study of cytomegalovirus exposure and HLA in healthy donors (dated 2017 in TCRdb). Looking at the study overall: An earlier analysis of 587 of the donors reported roughly 300 Gb of sequence data and 117 million unique TCR beta sequences from about 200 million T cells. An early release covering more than 500 HLA-typed donors comprised approximately 300 gigabases of sequencing data and around 80 million unique TCR sequences. Of the approximately 400 genotyped donors, 65% to 90% fell in the genetic ancestry cluster associated with self-reported Caucasian donors. The aim of the study was to test whether cataloging public T cell receptors could identify signatures of past pathogen exposure. The T cell repertoires of roughly 660 subjects were profiled by immunosequencing and related to cytomegalovirus serostatus. In addition to the first cohort of roughly 700 subjects, a separate validation cohort of approximately 130 different subjects was used. To predict cytomegalovirus infection status, the study brought together high-throughput TCR immunosequencing, statistical association of individual TCRs with disease status, and machine learning. To study patterns of TCR occurrence, a later analysis re-analyzed previously published TCR beta repertoires from 666 donors and added high-resolution HLA genotyping. In the later analysis, no new phenotypic data were used to find candidate immune exposures; instead, reliance was placed on TCR beta sequences and their occurrence across donors. In an earlier analysis of 587 of the donors, high-throughput TCR beta sequencing was used to judge whether each TCR beta V gene segment behaved as functional or pseudogenic. Donor age, sex, ethnicity and CMV serostatus were compiled together with the repertoire data. Genome-wide SNP genotypes for about 60% of the roughly 700 donors were used in a later genetic analysis, which treated that subset as a discovery cohort. Every discovery cohort repertoire had been produced on one sequencing platform. HLA typing included class I and class II loci at four-digit resolution. The number of donors typed differed by locus, with about 629-630 for A, B, C, DRB1 and DQB1, more than 500 for DQA1, approximately 580 for DPA1, and 472 for DPB1. About 5 DR-DQ haplotypes were handled as single units for association and clustering, since linkage in the cohort was strong. Across 398 genotyped donors of the cohort, an average of approximately 220,000 unique TCR beta nucleotide sequences per donor were sequenced, and roughly 18% of those sequences were non-productive. Results and caveats for the whole study, not just this receptor: Because the 87-base-pair reads could not distinguish some IMGT-functional V segments, including TRBV6-2 and TRBV6-3, those segments were excluded. According to the authors, the approach could potentially be generalized to other disease states and immunological phenotypes. Linkage disequilibrium might explain the correlated functional status among segregating V segments, but an unknown experimental factor could not be ruled out. Strong co-occurrence of HLA alleles, especially DR and DQ, made assigning TCR associations to individual alleles difficult. In a later analysis, HLA-associated TCR beta chains were found to be more clonally expanded and to have lower generation probabilities than equally common non-associated chains. The classifier was reported to diagnose cytomegalovirus status with high specificity and sensitivity in both the original and validation cohorts. The presence/absence analyses assumed that sequencing depth was roughly uniform across donors, and that assumption may not be true. A later analysis found that TCR association rates varied across HLA loci, with DRB1 alleles showing the most associated TCRs and HLA-C alleles the fewest. A later analysis associated 17,000 or so TCR beta sequences with specific HLA alleles at a false discovery rate of 0.05. A later genetic analysis associated a missense DCLRE1C variant with V-gene and J-gene trimming of TCR beta chains, and an independent cohort replicated the association. Across donors, most TCR sequences were observed very rarely, whereas some public TCRs were present in many individuals. Immune exposure information for the cohort was limited to CMV serostatus. Several of the top co-occurrence clusters appeared to be linked to parvovirus B19, influenza, CMV and Epstein-Barr virus, according to a later analysis. The study listed around 160 TCR beta chains as associated with cytomegalovirus. HLA typing was unavailable for some donors at each locus, so association tests used only the typed subset. In an earlier analysis of 500 to 650 of the donors, most TCR beta V segments appeared in productive rearrangements about 87% or about 30% of the time, broadly matching IMGT annotations. Approximately 18 rarely observed V segments, including chromosome 9 orphons, were excluded from the earlier analysis of approximately 500 of the donors because counts were too low. A cluster of highly shared sequence variants was judged likely to represent a technical artifact of the sequencing pipeline. A later analysis found that most CMV-associated TCR beta chains appeared HLA-restricted, with HLA associations seemingly driven largely by CMV exposure. Only TCR beta chains were sequenced in this cohort, and the absence of alpha or paired-chain data limited detectable features. In vitro tests confirmed that a few of the cytomegalovirus-associated TCR beta chains recognize cytomegalovirus antigens. Compared with the 666-donor mean, donors in an Asian-associated ancestry cluster had fewer N-insertions in productive TCRs, according to a later genetic analysis. A further reported finding was that TCR beta sequences accurately predicted the HLA-A and HLA-B alleles for most subjects in the first cohort.

In total, 630 or so healthy bone marrow donors made up the cohort. All cohort members were sampled while nominally healthy, although unrecorded immune exposures were likely present. The donor was CMV seropositive and was included in the group of 270 or so seropositive cohort members. Each donor provided a peripheral blood sample, and peripheral blood mononuclear cells were used for TCR beta sequencing. Genomic DNA extraction from the blood cell samples was performed with the Qiagen DNeasy Blood Extraction Kit. Per the germline V gene (reference sequence), LNHDA is the CDR1 and SQIVND is the CDR2. Spanning cysteine to phenylalanine, the CDR3 consists of 13 amino acids. The read is trimmed to its CDR3 DNA, 39 bases read in frame from base 1. V drops 7 bases and J drops 3 bases, leaving 10 bases in between. The library was produced with the immunoSEQ multiplex PCR assay. For the multiplex PCR, a mixture combining 60 forward primers for TCR Vbeta segments and 13 reverse primers for TCR Jbeta segments was used. A multiplex PCR assay on genomic DNA amplified the CDR3 region of rearranged TCR beta genes. The Illumina HiSeq System was used to sequence the amplified TCR beta libraries as 87-base-pair reads. The study's own analysis went as follows. A later analysis tallied about 77 million unique TCR beta chains across the 610 or so repertoires, and approximately 9.9 million of those chains were shared by two or more donors. A nearest-neighbor algorithm error-corrected the raw reads and collapsed the reads into unique sequences, merging closely related sequences to remove PCR and sequencing errors. V, D and J gene segments were assigned by aligning CDR3 sequences to IMGT reference sequences. Each retained sequence needed at least a six-nucleotide match to both a V gene segment and a J gene segment. Rearrangements were classified as productive when the CDR3 lacked stop codons and remained in frame with V and J, and all other rearrangements were classified as non-productive. CDR3 was defined by IMGT convention, running from the second conserved V-encoded cysteine to the conserved J-encoded phenylalanine. In an earlier analysis of around 540 of the donors, sequences lacking an unambiguous match to a single V gene segment were excluded. An earlier analysis of 450 to 650 of the donors called V segments functional above 56.7% productive rearrangements and segregating when the between-donor standard deviation exceeded 5%. A statistical classification framework was built for diagnosing cytomegalovirus status from the catalog of TCR beta chain sequences. In a later analysis, V and J genes were assigned by comparing TCR nucleotide sequences against IMGT/GENE-DB human TR gene sequences. Using the TCRdist pipeline, a later analysis assigned CDR3 sequences along with most-parsimonious VDJ recombination scenarios. In a later analysis, each TCR beta chain was defined by its CDR3 amino acid sequence together with its V-gene family, and reads lacking a unique V-gene family were excluded. As a way to deal with suspected cross-contamination and a sequencing artifact, a later analysis dropped hundreds of nucleotide sequences that were highly shared and had low generation probability. A later analysis calculated a clonal expansion index for each public chain from normalized within-repertoire ranks of inferred template counts. A later analysis computed generation probabilities with a VDJ recombination model fitted to out-of-frame rearrangements, and checked the results against IGoR. A later analysis scored TCR-TCR, TCR-HLA and TCR-CMV co-occurrence with hypergeometric tests, applying a repertoire-size bias correction to TCR pairs. To estimate false discovery rates, a later analysis permuted the HLA or CMV assignments 20 times. In a later analysis, co-occurring TCRs were grouped using DBSCAN, with TCRdist sequence similarity added in when clustering inside HLA-allele-positive subsets. Repertoires with fewer than 30,000 or more than 120,000 public chains were left out of co-occurrence clustering, as were about 5 repertoires with anomalous nucleotide sharing. Drawn from immuneACCESS, this table holds only the in-frame rearrangements with V and J called that TCRdb kept. Clones are partly lost; checked studies trace under half to an unresolved V gene and leave the rest unexplained. The D gene and trimming were derived from the DNA, and the V and J assignments and clone size from that table. The sample records fewer than 150,000 clones, 70% to 80% of which are singletons. About 6.8% of the sample goes to the ten largest clones.

Sequencing was performed on PBMCs. The TCR originated in a man aged 40-55 years in good health and CMV-seropositive. The rearranged chain carries TRBV19 and TRBJ1-5; the D gene assignment is ambiguous. The sequenced DNA: TGTGCCAGTATGAGGTCATTCAATCAGCCCCAGCATTTT. Its protein reads: CASMRSFNQPQHF.